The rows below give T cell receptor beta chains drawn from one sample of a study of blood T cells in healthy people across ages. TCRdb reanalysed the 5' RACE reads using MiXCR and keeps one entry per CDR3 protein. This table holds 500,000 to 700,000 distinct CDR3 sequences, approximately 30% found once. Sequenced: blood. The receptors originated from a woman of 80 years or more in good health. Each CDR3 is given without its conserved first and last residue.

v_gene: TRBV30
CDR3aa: AWSALGGSEQY

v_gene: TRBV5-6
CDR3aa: ASSLVETRY

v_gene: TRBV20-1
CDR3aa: SARGQTKETQY

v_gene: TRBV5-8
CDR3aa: VGSLDDIGYT

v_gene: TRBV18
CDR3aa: ASSPYRSGNTIY

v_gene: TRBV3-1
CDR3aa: ASSQGGIYEQY

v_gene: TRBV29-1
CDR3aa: SVDGGAGYEQY

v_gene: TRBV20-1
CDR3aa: SAQWSSGGPYNEQF

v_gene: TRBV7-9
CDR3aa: ASSIAQDKGDYEQY

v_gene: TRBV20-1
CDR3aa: SATRMDRQNTGELF

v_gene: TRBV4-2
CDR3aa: ASSQVMGNEQF

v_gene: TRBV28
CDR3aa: ASKTGLTEAF

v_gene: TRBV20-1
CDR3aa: SAEPGGAQETQY

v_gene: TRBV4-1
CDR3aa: ASSPRTEIHEQY

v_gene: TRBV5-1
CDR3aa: ASSLVPGLSYNEQF

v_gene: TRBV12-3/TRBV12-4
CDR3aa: ASSLDRGSTDMQY

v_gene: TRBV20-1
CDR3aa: SARSPRSGADFSYNEQF

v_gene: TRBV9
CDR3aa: ASTGRWVDTQY

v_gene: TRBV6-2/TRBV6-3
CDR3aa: ASSKTTKNTEAF

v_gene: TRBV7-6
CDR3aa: ASSKDRGLRSDTQY

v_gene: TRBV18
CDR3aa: ASSPLPRDRGRSNQPQH

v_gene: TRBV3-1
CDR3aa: ASSSGVGKGFYEQY

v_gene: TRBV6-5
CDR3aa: ASSYPTTSPWRGRQETQY

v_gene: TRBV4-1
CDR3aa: ASSLGAELGLQETQY

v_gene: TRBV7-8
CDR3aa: ASSIVNVQY

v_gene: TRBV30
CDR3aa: ATSLTGDNEKLF

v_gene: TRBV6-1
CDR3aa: ASNQQGGNQPQH

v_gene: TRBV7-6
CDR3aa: ASASDADSNQPQH

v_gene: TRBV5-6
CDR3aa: ASSLRQAVGGYT

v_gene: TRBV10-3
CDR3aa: AITQGSTEAF

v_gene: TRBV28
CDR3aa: ASSPRSFSGANVLT

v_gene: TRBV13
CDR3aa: ASSSGPQGGWH

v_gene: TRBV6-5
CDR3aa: ASRRGGGNTIY

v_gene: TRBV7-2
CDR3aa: ASSLVGTRNNEQF

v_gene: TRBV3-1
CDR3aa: ASSQLSKDGYT

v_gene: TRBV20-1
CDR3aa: SPDRWGSPLH

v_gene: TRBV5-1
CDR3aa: ASSWARADNNSPLH